The 26 T cell receptor beta chains presented below share a single source sample, sequenced in a study of CD8 T cells in ankylosing spondylitis. Which antigens these TCRs recognize remains unknown. General study findings and limits: A motif in TCR beta, a set of 8 or 9 highly homologous variants, appeared characteristic of ankylosing spondylitis blood.

TCRdb ran MiXCR on the 5' RACE reads and lists one entry per CDR3 protein. The sample contains hundreds of thousands of distinct CDR3 sequences, approximately 12% of which appear only once. Source material: blood, either unsorted or a sorted T cell fraction (not recorded which). The receptors derive from a male donor with ankylosing spondylitis.

V usage is TRBV7-6 and J usage is TRBJ2-7; tentatively, D is TRBD1 (5 bases). Germline V CDR1 and CDR2: SGHVS, FNYEAQ. V was trimmed by 5 bases and J by 7 bases, leaving 15 bases between them. The CDR3 length is 13 residues. The CDR3 protein is CASSAGQWEEQYF. CDR3 nucleotides: TGTGCCAGCAGCGCAGGACAATGGGAAGAGCAGTACTTC.

This chain links TRBV12-3 or TRBV12-4 with TRBJ2-2, with D uncertain. The V end lost 3 bases, the J end lost 6 bases, and 11 bases lay between the germline ends. The CDR3 has 14 amino acids. In DNA, the CDR3 is TGTGCCAGCAGTTTTAGGTGGGATGCCGGGGAGCTGTTTTTT. Translating gives CASSFRWDAGELFF.

This clonotype was observed a few times. This chain joins TRBV10-3 and TRBJ2-1; 7 bases fit TRBD2. CDR1 ENHRY and CDR2 SYGVKD come from the germline V gene. The ends lost 8 bases at V and 4 bases at J; junction bases unmatched: 8. The CDR3 is made up of 14 amino acids. The CDR3 loop reads CAILAGGSYNEQFF. The CDR3 DNA is TGTGCCATCCTTGCCGGGGGGTCTTACAATGAGCAGTTCTTC.

This chain joins TRBV9 and TRBJ2-7; D unclear. Germline CDR1 and CDR2: SGDLS and YYNGEE. V was clipped by 1 base and J by 6 bases, with 11 bases between them. The CDR3 spans 13 residues. The CDR3 here is CASSVIEEAEQYF. CDR3 coding DNA: TGTGCCAGCAGCGTAATCGAAGAAGCCGAGCAGTACTTC.

This chain joins TRBV7-2 and TRBJ1-4; 7 nucleotides agree with TRBD1. Germline trimming cut 4 bases from V and 3 bases from J; bases unmatched to any gene: 2. The V gene's germline CDR1 is SGHTA and CDR2 FQGNSA. The CDR3 is 14 residues long. CDR3 in amino acids: CASSYRGSNEKLFF. In DNA, the CDR3 is TGTGCCAGCAGCTACAGGGGCTCTAATGAAAAACTGTTTTTT.

This clonotype showed up just a few times. This chain links TRBV19 with TRBJ2-1; TRBD2 matches 9 bases. There are 14 residues in the CDR3. With V trimmed by 4 bases and J by 7 bases, 5 bases remained unmatched. Germline CDR1 LNHDA, CDR2 SQIVND (reference sequence). The CDR3 spells CASSSGRAWNEQFF. The CDR3 DNA reads TGTGCCAGTAGTAGCGGGAGGGCCTGGAATGAGCAGTTCTTC.

This clonotype was detected many times. The V and J genes are TRBV29-1 and TRBJ1-5; 11 positions agree with TRBD1. The junction had 1 base not matched to a gene; V was cut back by 4 bases and J by 5 bases. CDR3 length: 13 residues. The germline gives CDR1 SQVTM, CDR2 ANQGSEA. The CDR3 bases are TGCAGCGTTGGGGGACAGGGGGATCAGCCCCAGCATTTT. Amino acid sequence: CSVGGQGDQPQHF. The full variable domain, in which reference TRBV29-1 and TRBJ1-5 provide the parts outside the CDR3, is SAVISQKPSRDICQRGTSLTIQCQVDSQVTMMFWYRQQPGQSLTLIATANQGSEATYESGFVIDKFPISRPNLTFSTLTVSNMSPEDSSIYLCSVGGQGDQPQHFGDGTRLSIL.

This sequence joins TRBV7-3 and TRBJ2-1; D is ambiguous. Germline loops: CDR1 SGHTA, CDR2 FQGTGA. Trimming stripped 2 bases from V and 5 bases from J, with 7 bases between. The length of the CDR3 is 13 residues. CDR3 DNA sequence: TGTGCCAGCAGCTTATACCGTAACAATGAGCAGTTCTTC. Amino acid sequence: CASSLYRNNEQFF. Based on the CDR3 plus reference TRBV7-3 and TRBJ2-1, the full variable domain is GAGVSQTPSNKVTEKGKYVELRCDPISGHTALYWYRQSLGQGPEFLIYFQGTGAADDSGLPNDRFFAVRPEGSVSTLKIQRTERGDSAVYLCASSLYRNNEQFFGPGTRLTVL.

This clonotype appeared a few times. This sequence joins TRBV12-2 and TRBJ2-7; the D call TRBD1 from the table was never checked on the DNA. TRBV12-2 is annotated as a pseudogene. CDR3 length equals 18 residues. CDR3 bases: TGTGCAAGTCGCTTAAGGGCAGATGGGGGCGGGCCGCATTACGAGCAGTACTTC. This sequence encodes CASRLRADGGGPHYEQYF.

This chain joins TRBV18 and TRBJ1-1; possibly TRBD1 for D (6 bases). Trimming removed 2 bases from V and 7 bases from J, with 8 bases in between. This CDR3 region has 12 residues. CDR1 is KGHSH, CDR2 LQKENI, per germline. The CDR3 coding sequence is TGTGCCAGCTCACCAGGGACATTTGAAGCTTTCTTT. Translated, it gives CASSPGTFEAFF.

This chain connects TRBV20-1 to TRBJ2-5; TRBD1 might be the D (6 bases). Germline loops: CDR1 DFQATT, CDR2 SNEGSKA (reference sequence). This CDR3 spans 11 amino acids. The V and J ends lost 8 bases and 5 bases respectively, with 12 bases between them. The CDR3 loop is CSTQGSETQYF. In DNA form, the CDR3 reads TGCAGTACACAGGGTTCCGAGACCCAGTACTTC.

The chain employs TRBV21-1 and TRBJ2-5; the table's D call, TRBD2, was not checked against the DNA. TRBV21-1 is recorded as a pseudogene. This CDR3 region has 15 residues. CDR3 in DNA: TGTGCCAGCAGCCCCCCGGAGGGCTTCCAAGAGACCCAGTACTTC. This gives the protein CASSPPEGFQETQYF.

This clonotype was seen repeatedly, ten times or more. The chain recombines TRBV12-3 or TRBV12-4 with TRBJ2-2; unclear D gene. Trimming pared 3 bases from V and 7 bases from J, leaving 6 bases between. The CDR3 loop spans 12 amino acids. CDR3 bases: TGTGCCAGCAGTTTGGGCGTCGGGGAGCTGTTTTTT. The encoded protein is CASSLGVGELFF.

This clonotype was counted at least ten times. This rearrangement joins TRBV20-1 to TRBJ1-5, with a tentative D call TRBD1 (5 bases). Germline V gene sequence: CDR1 DFQATT, CDR2 SNEGSKA (reference sequence). Deletions cut 1 base from V and 7 bases from J, with 14 bases between. CDR3 length equals 14 residues. CDR3 loop: CSARGQLNEQPQHF. CDR3 bases: TGCAGTGCTAGAGGACAGTTGAACGAGCAGCCCCAGCATTTT.

The rearrangement links TRBV20-1 to TRBJ2-7; TRBD2 might be the D (6 bases). V shed 6 bases and J shed 6 bases, with 18 bases lying between them. The CDR3 runs 13 residues. Germline V gene data show CDR1 as DFQATT and CDR2 as SNEGSKA (reference sequence). CDR3 region: CSASRDPGGEQYF. In DNA form, the CDR3 reads TGCAGTGCAAGCAGGGACCCCGGGGGCGAGCAGTACTTC.

The chain employs TRBV7-2 and TRBJ2-7, with TRBD1 matching over 7 bases. The CDR3 is made up of 16 amino acids. Looked up from germline, CDR1 is SGHTA and CDR2 is FQGNSA. V dropped 1 base and J dropped 4; count of bases not matched to a gene: 10. The chain's CDR3 is CASSLGPTGSEYEQYF. In DNA form, the CDR3 reads TGTGCCAGCAGCTTAGGCCCGACAGGGAGCGAGTACGAGCAGTACTTC.

Regarding this clonotype: An end of the junction differs from the germline gene, which may be a read error. This sequence joins TRBV12-3 or TRBV12-4 and TRBJ2-7, with TRBD2 identical over 14 bases. The CDR3 loop spans 16 amino acids. The CDR3 reads CASSFGRGLAGEKRNF. CDR3 DNA: TGTGCCAGCAGTTTCGGTAGGGGACTAGCGGGAGAGAAAAGGAACTTC.

Only a few counts were recorded for this clonotype. Its ends do not fully match the called genes, so a read error is possible. The V call is TRBV6-1, the J call TRBJ2-1, with 12 bases fitting TRBD2. This CDR3 has 16 residues. The germline gives CDR1 MNHNS, CDR2 SASEGT. The CDR3 loop is CASSRIGTSGHNEQFF. CDR3 bases: TGTGCTAGCAGCCGAATTGGGACTAGCGGGCACAATGAGCAGTTCTTC.

The chain has TRBV5-5 and TRBJ2-3; D is unresolved. In germline, CDR1 is SGHKS, CDR2 YYEKEE (reference sequence). V lost 2 bases and J lost 6, with 10 bases in between. CDR3 size: 13 residues. CDR3 amino acids: CASSLGPVDTQYF. The CDR3 DNA sequence: TGTGCCAGCAGCTTAGGCCCCGTGGATACGCAGTATTTT.

The chain joins TRBV30 to TRBJ2-5; 10 nucleotides match TRBD2. This CDR3 region has 16 residues. J was trimmed by 4 bases and V by 4 bases; bases with no gene match: 12. The V gene's germline CDR1 is GTSNPN and CDR2 SVGIG (reference sequence). CDR3 in amino acids: CAWTKGLAGAGETQYF. CDR3 coding DNA: TGTGCCTGGACTAAGGGGCTAGCGGGAGCGGGAGAGACCCAGTACTTC.

This clonotype was recorded a few times. This chain links TRBV5-1 with TRBJ2-1, with 9 bases that match TRBD1. The CDR3 sequence is 15 residues long. After removal of 4 bases from V and 7 bases from J, the junction contained 9 bases not matched to a gene. CDR1 and CDR2 from the germline V gene are SGHRS and YFSETQ. DNA for the CDR3: TGCGCCAGCAGCGTTCGGGGACAGGGTGTTAATGAGCAGTTCTTC. This encodes CASSVRGQGVNEQFF.

The chain carries TRBV5-1 and TRBJ2-3; 7 positions agree with TRBD1. Germline CDR1 is SGHRS and CDR2 is YFSETQ. This CDR3 is 18 amino acids long. V lost 0 bases to trimming and J lost 0 bases; unmatched junction nucleotides: 10. The chain's CDR3 is CASSLVRGQRTSTDTQYF. The CDR3, as DNA: TGCGCCAGCAGCTTGGTCCGGGGACAGCGCACTAGCACAGATACGCAGTATTTT.

The chain couples TRBV7-8 to TRBJ1-4; no clear D. The germline V gene encodes CDR1 SGHVS and CDR2 FQNEAQ. The V end lost 5 bases, the J end lost 0 bases, and 16 bases lay between the germline ends. The CDR3 spans 17 residues. The CDR3 DNA reads as TGTGCCAGCAGCCTCATCGGCCCCTCCGCAACTAATGAAAAACTGTTTTTT. Its translation: CASSLIGPSATNEKLFF.

This clonotype was seen a few times. The gene calls are TRBV2 and TRBJ2-7; the D gene could be TRBD1 or TRBD2 (5 bases each). Germline lookup yields CDR1 SNHLY and CDR2 FYNNEI. Between the trimmed V and J ends, which lost 4 bases and 2 bases, there was a span of 9 bases. This CDR3 comprises 13 residues. The CDR3 DNA is TGTGCCAGCAGTGCGGGGCCTCCCTACGAGCAGTACTTC. It yields the protein CASSAGPPYEQYF.

This clonotype was seen only a few times. The chain joins TRBV11-2 to TRBJ2-7; 9 positions agree with TRBD2. This CDR3 is 14 amino acids long. Trimming removed 3 bases from V and 2 bases from J; junction bases left unmatched: 2. Germline lookup yields CDR1 SGHAT and CDR2 FQNNGV. The CDR3 reads CASSFGGRAYEQYF. CDR3 nucleotides: TGTGCCAGCAGCTTTGGCGGGAGGGCCTACGAGCAGTACTTC.

In this sample, this clonotype turned up a few times. The chain carries TRBV5-1 and TRBJ2-7; D is uncertain. V was clipped by 0 bases and J by 5 bases, with 12 bases between them. The CDR3 has 14 amino acids. Per the germline V gene, CDR1 is SGHRS and CDR2 is YFSETQ. The CDR3 protein is CASSLVASSNEQYF. In DNA form, the CDR3 reads TGCGCCAGCAGCTTGGTGGCTAGTAGTAACGAGCAGTACTTC.